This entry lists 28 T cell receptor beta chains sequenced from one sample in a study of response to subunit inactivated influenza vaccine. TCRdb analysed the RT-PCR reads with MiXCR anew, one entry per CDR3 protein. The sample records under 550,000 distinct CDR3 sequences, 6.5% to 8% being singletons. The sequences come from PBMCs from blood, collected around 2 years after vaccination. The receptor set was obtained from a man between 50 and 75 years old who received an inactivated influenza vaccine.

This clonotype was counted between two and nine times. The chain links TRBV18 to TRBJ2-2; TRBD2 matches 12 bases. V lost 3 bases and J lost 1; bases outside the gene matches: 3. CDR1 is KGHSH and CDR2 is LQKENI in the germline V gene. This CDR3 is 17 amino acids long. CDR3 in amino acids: CASSPQGLAGNTGELFF. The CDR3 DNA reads TGTGCCAGCTCACCGCAGGGACTAGCGGGGAACACCGGGGAGCTGTTTTTT.

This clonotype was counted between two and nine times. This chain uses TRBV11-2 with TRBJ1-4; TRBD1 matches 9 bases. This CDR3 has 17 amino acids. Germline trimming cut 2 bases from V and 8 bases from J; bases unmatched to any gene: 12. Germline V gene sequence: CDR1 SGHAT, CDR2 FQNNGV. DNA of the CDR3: TGTGCCAGCAGCTTAAGACCTAGGGGACAGGGTGGAGAAAAACTGTTTTTT. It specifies CASSLRPRGQGGEKLFF.

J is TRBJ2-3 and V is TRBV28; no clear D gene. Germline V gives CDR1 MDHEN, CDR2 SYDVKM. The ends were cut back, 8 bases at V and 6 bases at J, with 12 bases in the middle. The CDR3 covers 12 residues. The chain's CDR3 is CASGSSFDTQYF. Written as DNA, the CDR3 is TGTGCCAGCGGTTCCAGTTTCGATACGCAGTATTTT.

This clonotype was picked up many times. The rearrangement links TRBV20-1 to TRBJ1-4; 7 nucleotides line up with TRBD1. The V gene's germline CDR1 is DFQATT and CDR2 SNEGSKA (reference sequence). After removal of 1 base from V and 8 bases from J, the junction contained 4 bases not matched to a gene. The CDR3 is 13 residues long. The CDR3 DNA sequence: TGCAGTGCTAGAGCAGGGGGAGACGAAAAACTGTTTTTT. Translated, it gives CSARAGGDEKLFF.

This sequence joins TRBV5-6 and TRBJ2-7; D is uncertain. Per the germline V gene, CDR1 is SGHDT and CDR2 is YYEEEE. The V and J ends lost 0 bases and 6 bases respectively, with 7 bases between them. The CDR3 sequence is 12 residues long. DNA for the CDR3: TGTGCCAGCAGCTTGGCTGATATCGAGCAGTACTTC. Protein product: CASSLADIEQYF.

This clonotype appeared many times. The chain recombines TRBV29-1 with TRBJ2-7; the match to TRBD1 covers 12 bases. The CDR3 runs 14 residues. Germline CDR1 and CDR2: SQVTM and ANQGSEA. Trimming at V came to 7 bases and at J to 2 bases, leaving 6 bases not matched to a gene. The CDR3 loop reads CSAVGDRGPYEQYF. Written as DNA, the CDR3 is TGCAGCGCCGTGGGGGACAGGGGGCCCTACGAGCAGTACTTC.

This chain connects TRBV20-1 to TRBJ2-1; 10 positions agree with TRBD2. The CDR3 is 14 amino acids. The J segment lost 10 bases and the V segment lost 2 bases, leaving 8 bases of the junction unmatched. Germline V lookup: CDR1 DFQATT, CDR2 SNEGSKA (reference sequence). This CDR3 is CSARNSGLALEQFF. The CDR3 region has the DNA TGCAGTGCTAGAAACTCGGGACTAGCGTTGGAGCAGTTCTTC.

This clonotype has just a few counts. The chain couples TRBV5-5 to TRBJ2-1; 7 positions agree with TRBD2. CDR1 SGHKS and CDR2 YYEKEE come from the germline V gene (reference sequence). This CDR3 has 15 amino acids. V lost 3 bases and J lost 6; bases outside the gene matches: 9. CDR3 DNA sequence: TGTGCCAGCAGCTGGAGGACTAGTCAATCCAATGAGCAGTTCTTC. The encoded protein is CASSWRTSQSNEQFF.

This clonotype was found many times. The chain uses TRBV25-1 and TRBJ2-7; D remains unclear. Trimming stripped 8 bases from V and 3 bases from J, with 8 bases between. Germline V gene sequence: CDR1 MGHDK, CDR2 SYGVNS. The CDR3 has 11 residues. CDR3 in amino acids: CASGADYEQYF. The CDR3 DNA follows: TGTGCCAGCGGTGCGGACTACGAGCAGTACTTC.

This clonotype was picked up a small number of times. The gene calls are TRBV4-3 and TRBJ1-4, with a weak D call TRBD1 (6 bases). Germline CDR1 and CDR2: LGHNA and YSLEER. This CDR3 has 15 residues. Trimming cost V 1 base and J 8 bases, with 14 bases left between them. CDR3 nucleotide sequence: TGCGCCAGCAGCCAAGGATACAGGGTGGGCGAAAAACTGTTTTTT. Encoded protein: CASSQGYRVGEKLFF.

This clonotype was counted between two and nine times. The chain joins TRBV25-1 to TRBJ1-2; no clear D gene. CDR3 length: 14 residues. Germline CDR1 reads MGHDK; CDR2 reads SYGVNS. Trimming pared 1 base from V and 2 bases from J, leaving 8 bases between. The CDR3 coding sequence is TGTGCCAGCAGTGAATTGACACAGAACTATGGCTACACCTTC. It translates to CASSELTQNYGYTF.

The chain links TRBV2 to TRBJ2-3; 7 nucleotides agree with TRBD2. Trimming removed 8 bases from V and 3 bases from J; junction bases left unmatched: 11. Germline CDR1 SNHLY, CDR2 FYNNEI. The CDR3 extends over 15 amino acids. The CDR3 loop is CASSPQLAQTDTQYF. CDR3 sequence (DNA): TGTGCCAGCTCCCCCCAACTAGCGCAGACAGATACGCAGTATTTT.

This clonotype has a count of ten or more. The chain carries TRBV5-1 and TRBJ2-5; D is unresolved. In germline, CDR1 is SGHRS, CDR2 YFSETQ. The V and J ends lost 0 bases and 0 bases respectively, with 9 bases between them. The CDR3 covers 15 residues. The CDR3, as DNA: TGCGCCAGCAGCTTGGGTTCCGGATACCAAGAGACCCAGTACTTC. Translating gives CASSLGSGYQETQYF.

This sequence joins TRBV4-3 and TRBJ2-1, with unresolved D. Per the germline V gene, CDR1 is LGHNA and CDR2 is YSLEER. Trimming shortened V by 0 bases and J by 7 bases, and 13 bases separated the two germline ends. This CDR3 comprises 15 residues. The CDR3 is CASSQEVRTPNEQFF. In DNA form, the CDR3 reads TGCGCCAGCAGCCAAGAAGTCCGGACGCCGAATGAGCAGTTCTTC.

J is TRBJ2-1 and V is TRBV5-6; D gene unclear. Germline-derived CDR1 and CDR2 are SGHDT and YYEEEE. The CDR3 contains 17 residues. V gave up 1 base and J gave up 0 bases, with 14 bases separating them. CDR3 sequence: CASSLSSVESSYNEQFF. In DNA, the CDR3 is TGTGCCAGCAGCTTGAGTTCGGTCGAGAGCTCCTACAATGAGCAGTTCTTC. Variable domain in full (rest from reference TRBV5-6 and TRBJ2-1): DAGVTQSPTHLIKTRGQQVTLRCSPKSGHDTVSWYQQALGQGPQFIFQYYEEEERQRGNFPDRFSGHQFPNYSSELNVNALLLGDSALYLCASSLSSVESSYNEQFFGPGTRLTVL.

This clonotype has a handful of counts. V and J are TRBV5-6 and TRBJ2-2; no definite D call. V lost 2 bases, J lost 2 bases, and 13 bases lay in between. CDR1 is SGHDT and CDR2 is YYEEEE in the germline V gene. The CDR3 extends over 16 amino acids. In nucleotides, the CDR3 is TGTGCCAGCAGCTTTATTCATGTAGTAAACACCGGGGAGCTGTTTTTT. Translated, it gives CASSFIHVVNTGELFF. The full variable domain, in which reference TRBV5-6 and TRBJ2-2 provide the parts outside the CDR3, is DAGVTQSPTHLIKTRGQQVTLRCSPKSGHDTVSWYQQALGQGPQFIFQYYEEEERQRGNFPDRFSGHQFPNYSSELNVNALLLGDSALYLCASSFIHVVNTGELFFGEGSRLTVL.

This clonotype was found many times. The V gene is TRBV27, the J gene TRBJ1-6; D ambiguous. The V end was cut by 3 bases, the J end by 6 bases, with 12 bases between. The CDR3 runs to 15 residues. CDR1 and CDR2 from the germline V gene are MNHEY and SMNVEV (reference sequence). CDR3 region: CASSLTGSINSPLHF. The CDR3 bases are TGTGCCAGCAGTTTGACCGGATCGATTAATTCACCCCTCCACTTT.

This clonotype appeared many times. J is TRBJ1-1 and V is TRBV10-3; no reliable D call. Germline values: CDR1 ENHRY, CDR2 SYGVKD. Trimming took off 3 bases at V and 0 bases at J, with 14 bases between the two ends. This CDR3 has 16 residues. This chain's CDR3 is CAISEDSNTLNTEAFF. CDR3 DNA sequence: TGTGCCATCAGTGAAGACTCCAACACATTGAACACTGAAGCTTTCTTT.

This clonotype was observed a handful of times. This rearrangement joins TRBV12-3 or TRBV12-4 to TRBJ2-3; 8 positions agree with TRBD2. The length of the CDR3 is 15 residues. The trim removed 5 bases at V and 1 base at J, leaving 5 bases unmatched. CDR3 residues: CASSASGSGTDTQYF. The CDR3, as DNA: TGTGCCAGCAGTGCCAGCGGGAGCGGCACAGATACGCAGTATTTT.

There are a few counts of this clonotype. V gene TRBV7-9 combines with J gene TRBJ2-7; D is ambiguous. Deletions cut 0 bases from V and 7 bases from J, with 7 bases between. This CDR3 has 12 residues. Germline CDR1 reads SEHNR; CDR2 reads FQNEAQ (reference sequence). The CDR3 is CASSLASWEQYF. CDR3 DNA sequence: TGTGCCAGCAGCTTAGCGAGTTGGGAGCAGTACTTC.

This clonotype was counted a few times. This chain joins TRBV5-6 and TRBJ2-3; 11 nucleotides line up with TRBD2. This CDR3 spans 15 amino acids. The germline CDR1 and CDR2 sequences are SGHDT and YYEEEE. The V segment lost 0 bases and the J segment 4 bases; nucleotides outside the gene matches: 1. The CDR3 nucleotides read TGTGCCAGCAGCTTGGTACTAGCGGGAGCAGATACGCAGTATTTT. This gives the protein CASSLVLAGADTQYF. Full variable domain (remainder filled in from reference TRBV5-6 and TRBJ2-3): DAGVTQSPTHLIKTRGQQVTLRCSPKSGHDTVSWYQQALGQGPQFIFQYYEEEERQRGNFPDRFSGHQFPNYSSELNVNALLLGDSALYLCASSLVLAGADTQYFGPGTRLTVL.

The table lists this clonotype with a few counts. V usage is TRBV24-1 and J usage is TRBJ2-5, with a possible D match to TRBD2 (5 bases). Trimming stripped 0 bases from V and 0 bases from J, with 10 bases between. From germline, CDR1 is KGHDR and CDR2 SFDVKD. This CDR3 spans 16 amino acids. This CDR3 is CATSDLPGKNQETQYF. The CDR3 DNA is TGTGCCACCAGTGATTTGCCGGGGAAGAACCAAGAGACCCAGTACTTC.

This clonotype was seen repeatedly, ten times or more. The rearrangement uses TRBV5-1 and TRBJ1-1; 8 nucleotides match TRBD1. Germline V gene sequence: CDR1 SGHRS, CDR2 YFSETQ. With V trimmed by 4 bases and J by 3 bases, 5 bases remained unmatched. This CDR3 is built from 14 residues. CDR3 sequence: CASSPGTGHTEAFF. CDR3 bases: TGCGCCAGCAGCCCCGGGACAGGCCACACTGAAGCTTTCTTT.

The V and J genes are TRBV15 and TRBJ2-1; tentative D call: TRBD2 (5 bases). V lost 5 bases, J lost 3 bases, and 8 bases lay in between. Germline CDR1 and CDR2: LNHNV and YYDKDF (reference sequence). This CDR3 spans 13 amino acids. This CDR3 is CATSGRGYNEQFF. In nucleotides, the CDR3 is TGTGCCACCAGCGGACGGGGCTACAATGAGCAGTTCTTC.

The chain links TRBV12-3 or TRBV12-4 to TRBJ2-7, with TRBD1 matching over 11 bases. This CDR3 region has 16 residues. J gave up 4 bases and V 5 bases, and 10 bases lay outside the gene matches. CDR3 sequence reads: CASSHRGQGGKYEQYF. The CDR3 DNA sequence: TGTGCCAGCAGTCACCGGGGACAGGGGGGTAAGTACGAGCAGTACTTC.

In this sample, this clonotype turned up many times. The CDR3 spells CASSQPLLSGRNEQFF. In DNA, the CDR3 is TGTGCCAGCAGCCAACCGTTATTAAGCGGGAGGAACGAGCAGTTCTTC. The V call is TRBV7-2, the J call TRBJ2-1; 9 bases are shared with TRBD2. Trimming cost V 5 bases and J 10 bases; bases outside gene matches: 15. The CDR3 has 16 residues. Germline V CDR1 and CDR2: SGHTA, FQGNSA.

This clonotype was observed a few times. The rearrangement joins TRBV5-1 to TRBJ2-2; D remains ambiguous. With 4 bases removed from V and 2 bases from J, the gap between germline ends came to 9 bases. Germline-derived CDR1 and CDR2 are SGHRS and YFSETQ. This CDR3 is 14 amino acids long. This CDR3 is CASSKALNTGELFF. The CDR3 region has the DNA TGCGCCAGCAGCAAGGCACTAAACACCGGGGAGCTGTTTTTT.

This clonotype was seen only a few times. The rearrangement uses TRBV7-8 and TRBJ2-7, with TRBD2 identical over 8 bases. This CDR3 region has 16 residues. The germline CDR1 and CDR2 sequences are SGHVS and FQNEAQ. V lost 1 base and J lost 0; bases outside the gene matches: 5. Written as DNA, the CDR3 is TGTGCCAGCAGCTTAGTTTTCAGCGGGAGCTCCTACGAGCAGTACTTC. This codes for CASSLVFSGSSYEQYF.